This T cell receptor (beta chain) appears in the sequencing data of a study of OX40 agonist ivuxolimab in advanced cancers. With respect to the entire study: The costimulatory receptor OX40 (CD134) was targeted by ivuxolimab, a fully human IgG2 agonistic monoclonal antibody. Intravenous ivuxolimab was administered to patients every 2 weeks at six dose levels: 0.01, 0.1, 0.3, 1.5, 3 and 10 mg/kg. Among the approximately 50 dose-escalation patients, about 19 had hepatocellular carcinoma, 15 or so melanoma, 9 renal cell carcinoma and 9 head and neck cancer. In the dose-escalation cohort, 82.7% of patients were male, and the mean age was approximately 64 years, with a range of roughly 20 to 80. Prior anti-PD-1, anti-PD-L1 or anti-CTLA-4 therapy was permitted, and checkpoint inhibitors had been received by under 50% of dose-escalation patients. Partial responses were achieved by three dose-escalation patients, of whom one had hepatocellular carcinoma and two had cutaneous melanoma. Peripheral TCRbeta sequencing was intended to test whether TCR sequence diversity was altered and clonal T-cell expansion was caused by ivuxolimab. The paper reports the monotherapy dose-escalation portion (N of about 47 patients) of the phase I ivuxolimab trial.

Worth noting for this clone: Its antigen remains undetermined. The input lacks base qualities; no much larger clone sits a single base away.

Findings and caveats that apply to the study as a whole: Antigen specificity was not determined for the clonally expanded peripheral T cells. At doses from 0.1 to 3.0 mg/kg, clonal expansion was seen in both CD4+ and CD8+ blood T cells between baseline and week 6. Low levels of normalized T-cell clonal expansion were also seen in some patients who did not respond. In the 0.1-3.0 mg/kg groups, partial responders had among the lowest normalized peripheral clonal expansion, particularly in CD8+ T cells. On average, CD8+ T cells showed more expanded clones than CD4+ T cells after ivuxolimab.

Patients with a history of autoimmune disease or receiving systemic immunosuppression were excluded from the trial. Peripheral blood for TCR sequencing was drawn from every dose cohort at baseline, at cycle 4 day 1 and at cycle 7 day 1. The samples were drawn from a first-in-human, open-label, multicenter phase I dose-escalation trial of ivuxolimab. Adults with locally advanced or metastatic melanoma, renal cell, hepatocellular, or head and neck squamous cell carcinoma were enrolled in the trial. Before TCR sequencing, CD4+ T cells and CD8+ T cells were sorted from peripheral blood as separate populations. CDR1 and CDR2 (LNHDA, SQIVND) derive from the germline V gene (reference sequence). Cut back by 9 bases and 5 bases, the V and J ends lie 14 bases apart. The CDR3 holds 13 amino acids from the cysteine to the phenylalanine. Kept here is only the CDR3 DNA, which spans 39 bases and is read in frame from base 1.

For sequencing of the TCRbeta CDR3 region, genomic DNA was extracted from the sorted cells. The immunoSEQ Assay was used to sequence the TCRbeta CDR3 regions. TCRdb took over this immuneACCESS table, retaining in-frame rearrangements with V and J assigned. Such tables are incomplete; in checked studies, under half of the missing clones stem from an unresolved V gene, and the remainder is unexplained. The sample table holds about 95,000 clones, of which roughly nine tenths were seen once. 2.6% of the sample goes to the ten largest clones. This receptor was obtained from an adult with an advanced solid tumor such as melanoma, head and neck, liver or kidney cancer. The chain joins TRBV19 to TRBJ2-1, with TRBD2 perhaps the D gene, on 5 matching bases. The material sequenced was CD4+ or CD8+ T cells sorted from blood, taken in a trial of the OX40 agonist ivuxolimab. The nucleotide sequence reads TGTGCCAGCCCGAGGGTCCCGGACAATGAGCAGTTCTTC. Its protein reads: CASPRVPDNEQFF.